The clone carrying this T cell receptor (beta chain) was detected only once. Its specificity is unknown. The CDR3 contains 11 residues. Repertoires were generated with immunoSEQ multiplex PCR, while TCRdb's copy carries only in-frame clones and drops some. The sample consists of some 43,000 clones, 88% of them appearing once. This record comes from a study of OX40 agonist ivuxolimab in advanced cancers. About the research overall: Subjects had a mean age of about 60 years, with a range of about 23 to 90; roughly 83% were male. Findings and limits, study-wide: Some nonresponders likewise displayed low normalized T-cell clonal expansion. CD4+ and CD8+ blood T cells expanded clonally by week 6 at 0.1 to 3.0 mg/kg.

The chain links TRBV12-1 to TRBJ2-7. TRBV12-1 is classified as a pseudogene. This specimen was CD4+ or CD8+ T cells sorted from blood, taken in a trial of the OX40 agonist ivuxolimab. The clonotype was recovered from an adult with an advanced solid tumor such as melanoma, head and neck, liver or kidney cancer. CDR3 residues: CASSPPYEQYF. Here the CDR3 DNA reads TGTGCCAGCAGCCCCCCCTACGAGCAGTACTTC.